One sample yielded the 20 T cell receptor beta chains listed below, sequenced in a study of CXCR3-negative and CXCR3-positive naive CD8 T cells. TRB cDNA was prepared as libraries by UMI-labeled 5' RACE. From the 5' RACE reads, TCRdb lists one entry per CDR3 protein and no DNA. The ten most abundant clones cover approximately 0.5% of a sample with over 100,000 distinct CDR3 sequences. The sequenced material came from naive CXCR3- CD8+ T cells from blood. As for subset: CD45RO-CCR7+CD27+CD95- naive CD8+ T cells lacking CXCR3 (TNR3-). All receptors derive from a human donor in good health. Some clones in this sample may be carry-over from other donors' samples.

V is TRBV6-2 or TRBV6-3 and J is TRBJ1-5. This CDR3 contains 13 residues. CDR1 is MNHEY, CDR2 SVGEGT, per germline. Here the CDR3 reads CASSQHYNQPQHF.

V gene TRBV15 combines with J gene TRBJ2-1; TCRdb reports TRBD1, a call that lacks DNA to check it against. CDR1 and CDR2 from the germline V gene are LNHNV and YYDKDF (reference sequence). The CDR3 extends over 16 amino acids. The CDR3 reads CATSSETGTGTNEQFF.

The gene calls are TRBV20-1 and TRBJ2-7. The CDR3 has 15 amino acids. Per the germline V gene, CDR1 is DFQATT and CDR2 is SNEGSKA (reference sequence). CDR3 sequence reads: CSARDTREMIYEQYF.

The V and J genes are TRBV19 and TRBJ2-1. This CDR3 has 14 residues. The V gene's germline CDR1 is LNHDA and CDR2 SQIVND (reference sequence). This CDR3 is CASSIGSSYNEQFF.

The chain links TRBV20-1 to TRBJ2-3; the TCRdb call, TRBD2, lacks DNA for checking. This CDR3 region has 14 residues. Germline V lookup: CDR1 DFQATT, CDR2 SNEGSKA (reference sequence). CDR3 sequence: CSVGTPARTDTQYF.

The rearrangement uses TRBV12-3 or TRBV12-4 and TRBJ2-3; TCRdb gives TRBD2 as the D gene, but with no DNA this cannot be confirmed. The CDR3 spans 15 residues. CDR3 sequence reads: CASSFWTSGGDTQYF.

This chain connects TRBV7-9 to TRBJ2-5. The CDR3 spans 15 residues. Germline CDR1 SEHNR, CDR2 FQNEAQ (reference sequence). CDR3 region: CASSRHVKLGETQYF.

This sequence joins TRBV29-1 and TRBJ2-1. CDR1 and CDR2 from the germline V gene are SQVTM and ANQGSEA. The CDR3 totals 11 residues. CDR3 region: CSVEELGSQFF.

The V call is TRBV6-1, the J call TRBJ1-3; TCRdb designates TRBD1, a call that cannot be tested without DNA. The CDR3 runs to 16 residues. From germline, CDR1 is MNHNS and CDR2 SASEGT. CDR3 sequence: CASRRDRGFSGNTIYF.

This chain connects TRBV5-1 to TRBJ2-5; TCRdb indicates TRBD2, and absent DNA this call remains unverified. The CDR3 totals 15 residues. CDR1 and CDR2 from the germline V gene are SGHRS and YFSETQ. CDR3 amino acids: CASSRPAGIQETQYF.

The rearrangement links TRBV5-1 to TRBJ2-7; the TCRdb D gene call, TRBD1, has no DNA to confirm it. CDR3 length: 15 residues. CDR1 SGHRS and CDR2 YFSETQ come from the germline V gene. The CDR3 sequence: CASSLGTGVKVEQYF.

The rearrangement uses TRBV24-1 and TRBJ2-1. This CDR3 contains 16 residues. Looked up from germline, CDR1 is KGHDR and CDR2 is SFDVKD. CDR3 loop: CATSDPREGPYNEQFF.

V is TRBV5-6 and J is TRBJ2-5. CDR3 length: 15 amino acids. The germline V gene encodes CDR1 SGHDT and CDR2 YYEEEE. CDR3 amino acids: CASSLGVYSQETQYF.

CDR3 in amino acids: CSARDDWLQGGNEQFF. The chain has TRBV20-1 and TRBJ2-1; TCRdb gives TRBD1 as the D gene, but with no DNA this cannot be confirmed. The CDR3 has 16 residues. Looked up from germline, CDR1 is DFQATT and CDR2 is SNEGSKA (reference sequence).

This rearrangement joins TRBV11-3 to TRBJ2-2; no DNA is available, so the TRBD1 call from TCRdb remains unchecked. The length of the CDR3 is 16 residues. Germline-derived CDR1 and CDR2 are SGHNT and YENEEA. The CDR3 spells CASSPGQGRDTGELFF.

CDR3 sequence reads: CASSYGVTDTQYF. The chain uses TRBV28 and TRBJ2-3. This CDR3 is 13 amino acids long. Germline CDR1 MDHEN, CDR2 SYDVKM.

The chain is built from TRBV12-3 or TRBV12-4 and TRBJ1-5. This CDR3 region has 13 residues. The CDR3 loop is CASSLVGNQPQHF.

The chain employs TRBV7-9 and TRBJ2-7; there is no DNA to check the TCRdb D call of TRBD1. The germline V gene has CDR1 SEHNR and CDR2 FQNEAQ (reference sequence). CDR3 size: 15 residues. CDR3 loop: CASSPQGTPFYEQYF.

The chain recombines TRBV29-1 with TRBJ2-3; absent DNA, TCRdb's TRBD1 call cannot be checked. Germline V gene lookup returns CDR1 SQVTM and CDR2 ANQGSEA. The CDR3 is made up of 14 amino acids. This CDR3 reads CSVDGGTLTDTQYF.

The CDR3: CASSFFAGGTSYNEQFF. The chain joins TRBV28 to TRBJ2-1; the D call from TCRdb, TRBD1, cannot be confirmed without DNA. Germline V gives CDR1 MDHEN, CDR2 SYDVKM. CDR3 length: 17 amino acids.